The 24 T cell receptor beta chains listed next were all sequenced from one sample in a study of cytomegalovirus exposure and HLA in healthy donors. With 60 Vbeta and 13 Jbeta primers, the PCR was carried out. Clones were sequenced by immunoSEQ multiplex PCR, and TCRdb holds only the in-frame ones, with some missing. The data contain tens of thousands of clones, 75% to 85% of them seen just once; the ten biggest clones take up 3.6%. The sequencing input was PBMCs. The source of these receptors is a woman younger than 35 in good health and CMV-seronegative.

The rearrangement links TRBV29-1 to TRBJ2-5; weak D call: TRBD1 (6 bases). The J call is doubtful: the DNA matches TRBJ2-7 better. The CDR3 has 13 residues. Germline assignment: CDR1 SQVTM and CDR2 ANQGSEA. This CDR3 is CSSLVQGKYEQYF. The CDR3 DNA reads TGCAGCTCCCTCGTTCAGGGGAAATACGAGCAGTACTTC.

V usage is TRBV6-4 and J usage is TRBJ2-6; 11 bases map to TRBD2. CDR1 is MRHNA and CDR2 is SNTAGT in the germline V gene. V shed 3 bases and J 0 bases; nucleotides not matched to a gene: 1. This CDR3 region has 17 residues. The CDR3 sequence is CASSEGLADSGANVLTF. For the CDR3, the DNA is TGTGCCAGCAGTGAGGGACTAGCGGACTCTGGGGCCAACGTCCTGACTTTC.

The rearrangement links TRBV29-1 to TRBJ1-2; the D is unclear. The V end lost 2 bases, the J end lost 8 bases, and 9 bases lay between the germline ends. Germline CDR1 is SQVTM and CDR2 is ANQGSEA. The CDR3 loop spans 11 amino acids. The CDR3 loop is CSVETSQGYTF. CDR3 DNA: TGCAGCGTTGAAACATCCCAGGGCTACACCTTC. Full variable domain (remainder filled in from reference TRBV29-1 and TRBJ1-2): SAVISQKPSRDICQRGTSLTIQCQVDSQVTMMFWYRQQPGQSLTLIATANQGSEATYESGFVIDKFPISRPNLTFSTLTVSNMSPEDSSIYLCSVETSQGYTFGSGTRLTVV.

V and J are TRBV30 and TRBJ2-1; D unresolved. The CDR3 is 13 amino acids. CDR1 GTSNPN and CDR2 SVGIG come from the germline V gene (reference sequence). V was cut by 3 bases and J by 10 bases, with 16 bases left in between. CDR3 DNA: TGTGCCTGGAGAGTGGCCTATCCCGGGGAGCAGTTCTTC. Residues: CAWRVAYPGEQFF.

V usage is TRBV25-1 and J usage is TRBJ2-1, with TRBD1 as a possible D gene (6 bases). This CDR3 is 15 amino acids long. The V end was cut by 1 base, the J end by 4 bases, with 11 bases between. Germline V gene sequence: CDR1 MGHDK, CDR2 SYGVNS. The CDR3 region has the DNA TGTGCCAGCAGTGAATCGGGACATCTGTACAATGAGCAGTTCTTC. Translation gives CASSESGHLYNEQFF. The full variable domain, its missing parts supplied by reference TRBV25-1 and TRBJ2-1, is EADIYQTPRYLVIGTGKKITLECSQTMGHDKMYWYQQDPGMELHLIHYSYGVNSTEKGDLSSESTVSRIRTEHFPLTLESARPSHTSQYLCASSESGHLYNEQFFGPGTRLTVL.

V and J are TRBV28 and TRBJ2-1, with a possible D match to TRBD1 (6 bases). Trimming stripped 7 bases from V and 5 bases from J, with 15 bases between. This CDR3 is built from 14 residues. Per the germline V gene, CDR1 is MDHEN and CDR2 is SYDVKM. CDR3 loop: CASTSQGENNEQFF. CDR3 bases: TGTGCCAGCACCTCACAGGGAGAGAACAATGAGCAGTTCTTC.

The V gene is TRBV19, the J gene TRBJ2-5; 10 bases are shared with TRBD2. The junction had 7 bases not matched to a gene; V was cut back by 5 bases and J by 4 bases. Germline V gene lookup returns CDR1 LNHDA and CDR2 SQIVND (reference sequence). This CDR3 is built from 15 residues. This chain's CDR3 is CASSSLAGDRETQYF. CDR3 nucleotide sequence: TGTGCCAGTAGTTCTCTAGCGGGAGACAGAGAGACCCAGTACTTC.

The gene calls are TRBV19 and TRBJ2-5; TRBD2 agrees at 10 bases. Germline lookup yields CDR1 LNHDA and CDR2 SQIVND (reference sequence). The V gene end was trimmed by 4 bases and the J gene end by 2 bases; junction bases not matched to a gene: 7. CDR3 length: 16 residues. CDR3 sequence: CASSSTEAGGQETQYF. For the CDR3, the DNA is TGTGCCAGTAGTAGCACAGAAGCGGGGGGGCAAGAGACCCAGTACTTC.

The chain has TRBV2 and TRBJ2-7; D is uncertain. Trimming pared 3 bases from V and 8 bases from J, leaving 5 bases between. CDR1 and CDR2 (germline): SNHLY, FYNNEI. This CDR3 has 10 amino acids. CDR3 residues: CASSDLQQYF. In DNA, the CDR3 is TGTGCCAGCAGTGATCTACAGCAGTACTTC.

This chain joins TRBV6-6 and TRBJ2-7; 8 positions agree with TRBD2. With V trimmed by 4 bases and J by 6 bases, 14 bases remained unmatched. This CDR3 has 16 residues. Germline loops: CDR1 MNHNY, CDR2 SVGAGI (reference sequence). The CDR3 reads CASSSPGRGKRFEQYF. CDR3 DNA sequence: TGTGCCAGCAGTTCCCCCGGGAGGGGGAAACGGTTCGAGCAGTACTTC.

The chain joins TRBV19 to TRBJ1-3; tentatively, D is TRBD1 (6 bases). The germline gives CDR1 LNHDA, CDR2 SQIVND (reference sequence). The CDR3 is 12 amino acids. V was cut by 9 bases and J by 4 bases, with 10 bases left in between. In nucleotides, the CDR3 is TGTGCCAGCGGACAGTCGGGAAACACCATATATTTT. This codes for CASGQSGNTIYF. The full variable domain, with the rest looked up from reference TRBV19 and TRBJ1-3, is DGGITQSPKYLFRKEGQNVTLSCEQNLNHDAMYWYRQDPGQGLRLIYYSQIVNDFQKGDIAEGYSVSREKKESFPLTVTSAQKNPTAFYLCASGQSGNTIYFGEGSWLTVV.

This sequence joins TRBV6-1 and TRBJ1-2, with 7 bases lining up with TRBD1. The CDR3 extends over 13 amino acids. The V and J ends lost 6 bases and 4 bases, in that order; junction bases with no gene match: 5. The germline CDR1 and CDR2 sequences are MNHNS and SASEGT. The CDR3 reads CASRQQGRYGYTF. In nucleotides, the CDR3 is TGTGCCAGCAGGCAACAGGGGCGCTATGGCTACACCTTC.

This sequence joins TRBV9 and TRBJ2-1, with 7 nucleotides matching TRBD2. CDR3 size: 14 residues. V lost 6 bases and J lost 3; bases outside the gene matches: 6. Germline assignment: CDR1 SGDLS and CDR2 YYNGEE. The CDR3 is CASNPTSFYNEQFF. CDR3 sequence (DNA): TGTGCCAGCAACCCGACTAGCTTCTACAATGAGCAGTTCTTC.

The rearrangement joins TRBV18 to TRBJ1-2; 11 positions agree with TRBD1. The length of the CDR3 is 15 residues. The V and J ends lost 0 bases and 4 bases, in that order; junction bases with no gene match: 1. Looked up from germline, CDR1 is KGHSH and CDR2 is LQKENI. The CDR3 reads CASSPPGQGGYGYTF. CDR3 DNA sequence: TGTGCCAGCTCACCACCGGGACAGGGGGGCTATGGCTACACCTTC.

To note about this clone: An end of the junction does not agree with germline; a read error may underlie this. The V call is TRBV25-1, the J call TRBJ2-3; possibly TRBD1 for D (5 bases). Germline CDR1 is MGHDK and CDR2 is SYGVNS. The length of the CDR3 is 14 residues. This chain's CDR3 is CVSSELQDTDTQYF. The CDR3 DNA reads TGTGTCAGCAGTGAGTTACAGGACACAGATACGCAGTATTTT.

V and J are TRBV19 and TRBJ1-5; 7 positions match TRBD1. Germline loops: CDR1 LNHDA, CDR2 SQIVND (reference sequence). CDR3 length equals 18 residues. With 6 bases clipped from V and 0 bases from J, the junction kept 14 bases outside the gene matches. The chain's CDR3 is CASRGVTGNSLSNQPQHF. DNA of the CDR3: TGTGCCAGTAGGGGAGTGACAGGGAACTCCCTTAGCAATCAGCCCCAGCATTTT.

Details on this clone: One end of the junction fails to match germline, which may point to a read error. The V call is TRBV2, the J call TRBJ1-2; 9 nucleotides align to TRBD1. Germline lookup yields CDR1 SNHLY and CDR2 FYNNEI. This CDR3 contains 15 residues. The CDR3 coding sequence is TGTGCCAGCAGTGATCCCTACACAGGGGGCCCTGGCTACCCCTTC. It encodes CASSDPYTGGPGYPF.

The rearrangement joins TRBV7-9 to TRBJ1-2, with a possible D match to TRBD1 (5 bases). The CDR3 loop spans 15 amino acids. CDR1 is SEHNR and CDR2 is FQNEAQ in the germline V gene (reference sequence). The V and J ends lost 2 bases and 3 bases respectively, with 13 bases between them. CDR3 protein: CASSLSYRGDYGYTF. The CDR3 DNA is TGTGCCAGCAGCTTATCTTATCGGGGGGACTATGGCTACACCTTC.

V and J are TRBV5-1 and TRBJ2-1; D is ambiguous. The CDR3 sequence is 17 residues long. Germline V gene sequence: CDR1 SGHRS, CDR2 YFSETQ. The V and J ends lost 4 bases and 5 bases respectively, with 22 bases between them. CDR3 DNA sequence: TGCGCCAGCAGCAGCAAAGTACTTCTCCCTTCGGACAATGAGCAGTTCTTC. It is translated as CASSSKVLLPSDNEQFF.

This rearrangement joins TRBV28 to TRBJ2-2; 9 nucleotides agree with TRBD2. Per the germline V gene, CDR1 is MDHEN and CDR2 is SYDVKM. The ends lost 6 bases at V and 9 bases at J; junction bases unmatched: 5. This CDR3 has 13 amino acids. The CDR3 is CASRAGGRRELFF. For the CDR3, the DNA is TGTGCCAGCAGGGCGGGAGGGCGACGGGAGCTGTTTTTT.

The chain is built from TRBV9 and TRBJ2-2; 13 bases agree with TRBD2. From germline, CDR1 is SGDLS and CDR2 YYNGEE. The V gene end was trimmed by 3 bases and the J gene end by 7 bases; junction bases not matched to a gene: 6. This CDR3 has 16 residues. CDR3 nucleotides: TGTGCCAGCAGCGGAGAGGGACTAGCGGGGTACGGGGAGCTGTTTTTT. Protein product: CASSGEGLAGYGELFF.

This chain connects TRBV9 to TRBJ1-6; D ambiguous. With 4 bases removed from V and 7 bases from J, the gap between germline ends came to 15 bases. The germline V gene encodes CDR1 SGDLS and CDR2 YYNGEE. The CDR3 is made up of 15 amino acids. CDR3: CASSPSSEANSPLHF. CDR3 nucleotides: TGTGCCAGCAGCCCCAGCTCTGAGGCGAATTCACCCCTCCACTTT.

This clone was counted between two and nine times. This chain uses TRBV28 with TRBJ1-1; a possible D gene is TRBD1 (6 bases). Germline values: CDR1 MDHEN, CDR2 SYDVKM. CDR3 length: 14 amino acids. Deletions cut 5 bases from V and 4 bases from J, with 14 bases between. The chain's CDR3 is CASSLQGYGTEAFF. The CDR3 coding sequence is TGTGCCAGCAGTCTCCAGGGGTACGGCACTGAAGCTTTCTTT. Based on the CDR3 plus reference TRBV28 and TRBJ1-1, the full variable domain is DVKVTQSSRYLVKRTGEKVFLECVQDMDHENMFWYRQDPGLGLRLIYFSYDVKMKEKGDIPEGYSVSREKKERFSLILESASTNQTSMYLCASSLQGYGTEAFFGQGTRLTVV.

This clone was found once. V is TRBV7-2 and J is TRBJ2-3; 13 positions match TRBD2. J gave up 7 bases and V 0 bases, and 4 bases lay outside the gene matches. The CDR3 length is 16 residues. The germline V gene has CDR1 SGHTA and CDR2 FQGNSA. This chain's CDR3 is CASSLAGLAGSNTQYF. DNA for the CDR3: TGTGCCAGCAGCTTAGCGGGACTAGCGGGGAGTAATACGCAGTATTTT.